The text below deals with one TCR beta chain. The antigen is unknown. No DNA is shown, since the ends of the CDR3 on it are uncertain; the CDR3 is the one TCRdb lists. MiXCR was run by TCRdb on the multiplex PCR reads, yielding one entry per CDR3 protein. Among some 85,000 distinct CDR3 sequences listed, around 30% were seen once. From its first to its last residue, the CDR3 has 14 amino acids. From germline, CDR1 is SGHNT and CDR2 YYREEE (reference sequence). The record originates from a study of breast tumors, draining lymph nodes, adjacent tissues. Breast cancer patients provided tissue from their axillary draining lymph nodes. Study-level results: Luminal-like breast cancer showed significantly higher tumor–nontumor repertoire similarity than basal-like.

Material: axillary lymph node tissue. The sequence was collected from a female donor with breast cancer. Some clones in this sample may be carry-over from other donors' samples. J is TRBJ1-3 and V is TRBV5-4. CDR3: CTSSEVGSGNTIYF.